The clone carrying this T cell receptor (beta chain) showed up just a few times. What it binds is unknown. The authors isolated at least 6.5 million PBMCs per sample. The entry originates in a study of blood T cells in healthy people across ages. Whole-study findings and limits: Researchers judged that diversity estimates from one million T cells fell short of true values.

A J-beta primer mix and a sample-barcoded 5' primer were used in a second PCR of roughly 6 to 11 cycles. TCRdb passed the 5' RACE reads through MiXCR, listing each CDR3 protein once. Of about 640,000 distinct CDR3 sequences listed, approximately 30% are singletons. Per the germline V gene, CDR1 is GTSNPN and CDR2 is SVGIG (reference sequence). This CDR3 comprises 11 residues. Unmatched junction bases numbered 6, after V lost 8 bases and J lost 7 bases. Input material: blood. The TCR was taken from a woman aged 80 or older in good health. The V and J genes are TRBV30 and TRBJ1-2, with 8 bases identical to TRBD1. The CDR3 reads CADYRGSGYTF. The CDR3 region has the DNA TGTGCCGATTACAGGGGGTCTGGCTACACCTTC. Full variable domain (rest looked up from reference TRBV30 and TRBJ1-2): SQTIHQWPATLVQPVGSPLSLECTVEGTSNPNLYWYRQAAGRGLQLLFYSVGIGQISSEVPQNLSASRPQDRQFILSSKKLLLSDSGFYLCADYRGSGYTFGSGTRLTVV.